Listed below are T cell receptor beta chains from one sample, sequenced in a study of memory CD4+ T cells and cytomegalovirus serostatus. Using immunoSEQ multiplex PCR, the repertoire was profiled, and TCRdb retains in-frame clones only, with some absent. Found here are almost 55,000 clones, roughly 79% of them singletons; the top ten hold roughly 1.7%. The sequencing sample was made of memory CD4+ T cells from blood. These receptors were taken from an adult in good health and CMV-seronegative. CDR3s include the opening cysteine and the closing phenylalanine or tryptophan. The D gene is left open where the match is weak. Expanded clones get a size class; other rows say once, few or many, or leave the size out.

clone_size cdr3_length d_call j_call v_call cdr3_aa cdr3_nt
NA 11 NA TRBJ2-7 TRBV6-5 CASRSSYEQYF TGTGCCAGCCGGAGCAGCTACGAGCAGTACTTC
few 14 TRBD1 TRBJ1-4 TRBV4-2 CASSRTGGGEKLFF TGTGCCAGCAGCCGGACAGGGGGCGGAGAAAAACTGTTTTTT
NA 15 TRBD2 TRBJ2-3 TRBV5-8 CASSGLAKTTDTQYF TGTGCCAGCAGCGGACTAGCGAAGACGACAGATACGCAGTATTTT
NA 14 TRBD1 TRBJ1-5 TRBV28 CASSLSDLQGRQHF TGTGCCAGCAGTTTATCTGACCTACAGGGGCGACAGCATTTT
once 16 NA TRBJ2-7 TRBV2 CASIIPKAGRSYEQYF TGTGCCAGCATTATACCTAAGGCGGGAAGGTCCTACGAGCAGTACTTC
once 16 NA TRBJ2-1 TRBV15 CATSIEVQRTYNEQFF TGTGCCACCAGCATAGAGGTGCAGCGGACCTACAATGAGCAGTTCTTC
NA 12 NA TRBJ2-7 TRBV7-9 CASSPGELAQYF TGTGCCAGCAGCCCAGGCGAGCTTGCGCAGTACTTC
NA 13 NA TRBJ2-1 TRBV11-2 CASSSGPNNEQFF TGTGCCAGCAGCTCGGGACCAAACAATGAGCAGTTCTTC
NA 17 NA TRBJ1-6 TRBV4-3 CASSQGTVVSNNSPLHF TGCGCCAGCAGCCAAGGTACCGTAGTGTCGAATAATTCACCCCTCCACTTT
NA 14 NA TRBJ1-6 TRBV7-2 CASSVQGANSPLHF TGTGCCAGCAGCGTACAGGGAGCTAATTCACCCCTCCACTTT
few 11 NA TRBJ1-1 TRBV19 CASSNRLEAFF TGTGCCAGTAGTAACAGGCTTGAAGCTTTCTTT
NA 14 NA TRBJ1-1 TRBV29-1 CSARSQGRNTEAFF TGCAGCGCCCGGTCCCAGGGAAGGAACACTGAAGCTTTCTTT
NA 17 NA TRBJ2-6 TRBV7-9 CASSLAAGMTGANVLTF TGTGCCAGCAGCTTAGCCGCAGGGATGACTGGGGCCAACGTCCTGACTTTC
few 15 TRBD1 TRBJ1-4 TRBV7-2 CASSSNRGLNEKLFF TGTGCCAGCAGCTCGAACAGGGGACTTAATGAAAAACTGTTTTTT
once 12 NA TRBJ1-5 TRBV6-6 CASSRGGQPQHF TGTGCCAGCAGCCGGGGGGGACAGCCCCAGCATTTT
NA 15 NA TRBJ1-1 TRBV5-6 CASSLGGPLNTEAFF TGTGCCAGCAGCTTGGGAGGGCCATTGAACACTGAAGCTTTCTTT
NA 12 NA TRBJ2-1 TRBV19 CASNSGPGLQFF TGTGCCAGTAATTCGGGACCGGGACTTCAGTTCTTC
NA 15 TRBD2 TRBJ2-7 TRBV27 CASNYRGRAAYEQYF TGTGCCAGCAATTACCGCGGGAGAGCCGCCTACGAGCAGTACTTC
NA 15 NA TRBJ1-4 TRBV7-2 CASSLGEGGGEKLFF TGTGCCAGCAGCTTAGGCGAGGGGGGTGGAGAAAAACTGTTTTTT
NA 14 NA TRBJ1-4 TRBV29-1 CSVGEPPGGEKLFF TGCAGCGTTGGAGAGCCTCCGGGCGGAGAAAAACTGTTTTTT
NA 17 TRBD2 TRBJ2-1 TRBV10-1 CASSLEGWRGGHNEQFF TGCGCCAGCAGCCTAGAGGGGTGGCGGGGGGGCCACAATGAGCAGTTCTTC
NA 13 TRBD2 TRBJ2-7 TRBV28 CASIAGGSYEQYF TGTGCCAGCATCGCGGGAGGGTCCTACGAGCAGTACTTC
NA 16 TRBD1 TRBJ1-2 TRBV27 CASSPRGDRGSGGYTF TGTGCCAGCAGTCCAAGGGGGGACAGGGGGTCTGGGGGCTACACCTTC